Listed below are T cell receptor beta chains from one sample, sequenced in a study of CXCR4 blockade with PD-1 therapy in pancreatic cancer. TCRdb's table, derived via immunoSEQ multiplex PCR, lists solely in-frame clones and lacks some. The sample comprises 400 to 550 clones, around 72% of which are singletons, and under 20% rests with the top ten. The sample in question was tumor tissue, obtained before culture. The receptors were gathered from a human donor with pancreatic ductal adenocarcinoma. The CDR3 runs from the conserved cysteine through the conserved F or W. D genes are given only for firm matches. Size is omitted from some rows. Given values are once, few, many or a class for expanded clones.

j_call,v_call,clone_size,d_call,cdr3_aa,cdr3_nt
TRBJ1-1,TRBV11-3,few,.,CASSGAGFMNTEAFF,TGTGCCAGCAGCGGGGCGGGCTTCATGAACACTGAAGCTTTCTTT
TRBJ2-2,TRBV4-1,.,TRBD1,CASSQSTGGAREGGELFF,TGCGCCAGCAGCCAGTCGACAGGGGGCGCAAGGGAAGGCGGGGAGCTGTTTTTT
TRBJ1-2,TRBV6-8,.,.,CASSSERGENYGYTF,TGTGCCAGCAGTTCAGAACGGGGGGAGAACTATGGCTACACCTTC
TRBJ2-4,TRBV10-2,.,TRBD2,CASSERAGEGNIQYF,TGCGCCAGCAGTGAGAGAGCGGGGGAGGGAAACATTCAGTACTTC
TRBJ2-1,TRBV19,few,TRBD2,CASRKSGNQYNEQFF,TGTGCCAGTAGAAAGAGCGGGAACCAATACAATGAGCAGTTCTTC
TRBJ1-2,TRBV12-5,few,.,CASKDSGYGYTF,TGTGCCAGCAAAGACAGCGGCTATGGCTACACCTTC
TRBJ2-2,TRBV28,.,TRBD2,CASSFAILAGVPGELFF,TGTGCCAGCAGTTTCGCGATCCTAGCGGGAGTTCCCGGGGAGCTGTTTTTT
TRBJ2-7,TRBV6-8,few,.,CASSYSRQGLLHEQYF,TGTGCCAGCAGTTACTCGAGGCAGGGGTTACTCCACGAGCAGTACTTC
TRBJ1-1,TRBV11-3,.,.,CASSLGRQTIEAFF,TGTGCCAGCAGCTTGGGCCGGCAGACTATTGAAGCTTTCTTT
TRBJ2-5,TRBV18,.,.,CASSSFDGGQTQYF,TGTGCCAGCTCATCCTTTGACGGGGGGCAGACCCAGTACTTC
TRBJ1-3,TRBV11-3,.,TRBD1,CASSLIQGSLSGNTIYF,TGTGCCAGCAGCTTAATACAGGGGTCCCTCTCTGGAAACACCATATATTTT
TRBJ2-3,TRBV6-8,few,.,CASSATATDTQYF,TGTGCCAGCAGTGCGACAGCCACAGATACGCAGTATTTT
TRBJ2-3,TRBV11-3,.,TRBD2,CASSAPTSGHSDTQYF,TGTGCCAGCAGCGCTCCTACTAGCGGGCACTCAGATACGCAGTATTTT
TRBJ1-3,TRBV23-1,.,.,CASSWISGNTIYF,TGCGCCAGCAGCTGGATCTCTGGAAACACCATATATTTT
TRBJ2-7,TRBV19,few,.,CASSIQGYEQYF,TGTGCCAGTAGTATACAGGGTTACGAGCAGTACTTC
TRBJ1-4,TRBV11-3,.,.,CASSLVSGTANEKLFF,TGTGCCAGCAGCTTAGTTTCCGGGACGGCGAATGAAAAACTGTTTTTT
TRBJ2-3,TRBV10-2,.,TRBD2,CASSGGRTDTQYF,TGCGCCAGCAGCGGCGGGAGGACAGATACGCAGTATTTT
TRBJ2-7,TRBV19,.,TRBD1,CASSQGANEQYF,TGTGCCAGTAGTCAGGGGGCGAACGAGCAGTACTTC
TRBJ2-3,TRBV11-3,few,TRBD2,CASSPASGWTDTQYF,TGTGCCAGCAGCCCCGCTAGCGGTTGGACAGATACGCAGTATTTT
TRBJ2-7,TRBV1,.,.,CASSQGVAGYEQYF,TGCGCCAGCAGCCAAGGGGTCGCTGGTTACGAGCAGTACTTC
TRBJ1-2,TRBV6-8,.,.,CASSSDGRLGGYTF,TGTGCCAGCAGTTCGGACGGCCGATTGGGGGGCTACACCTTC
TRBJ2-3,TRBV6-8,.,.,CASTPPGGADTQYF,TGTGCCAGCACCCCCCCTGGGGGTGCAGATACGCAGTATTTT
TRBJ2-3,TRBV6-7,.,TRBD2,CASRGTSGIVNTQYF,TGTGCCAGCAGGGGGACTAGCGGGATTGTAAATACGCAGTATTTT
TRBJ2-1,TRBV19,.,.,CASSILGGEAYNEQFF,TGTGCCAGTAGTATCTTGGGGGGTGAAGCGTACAATGAGCAGTTCTTC
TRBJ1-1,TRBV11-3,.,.,CASSLPDPIVNTEAFF,TGTGCCAGCAGCTTACCCGACCCGATAGTGAACACTGAAGCTTTCTTT
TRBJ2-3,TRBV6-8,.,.,CASRRDSPWGTQYF,TGTGCCAGCAGGAGGGATAGCCCGTGGGGTACGCAGTATTTT
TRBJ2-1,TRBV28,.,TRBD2,CASRSGTSIQWEQFF,TGTGCCAGCAGGTCCGGGACTAGCATACAATGGGAGCAGTTCTTC
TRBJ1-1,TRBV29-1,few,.,CSVRTGNTEAFF,TGCAGCGTTAGAACAGGGAACACTGAAGCTTTCTTT
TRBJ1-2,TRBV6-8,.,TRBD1,CAISGLGQSNYGYTF,TGTGCCATCAGTGGGCTGGGACAGTCTAACTATGGCTACACCTTC
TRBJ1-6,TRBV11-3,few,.,CASSLDIRVKLGDSPLHF,TGTGCCAGCAGCTTAGATATTAGAGTCAAGCTCGGTGATTCACCCCTCCACTTT
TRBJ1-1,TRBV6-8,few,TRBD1,CASRDRADTEAFF,TGTGCCAGCCGGGACAGGGCCGACACTGAAGCTTTCTTT